A selection of T cell receptor beta chains follows, all from one sample in a study of early T cells in non-severe SARS-CoV-2 infection. TCRdb re-called the 5' RACE reads through MiXCR, storing one row per CDR3 protein. The sample consists of 25,000 to 30,000 distinct CDR3 sequences, about 4.5% of them appearing once. The sequencing sample was made of whole blood. Receptors were obtained from an adult who was a healthcare worker with PCR-confirmed SARS-CoV-2 infection or an uninfected control (not recorded which). Each CDR3 is given with its conserved first and last residue. D genes are given only for firm matches. Rows may omit the clone size; those that give it use once, few, many or a size class.

j_call d_call clone_size v_call cdr3_nt cdr3_aa
TRBJ2-1 . many TRBV7-3 TGTGCCAGCAGCTTAAGGAGGAGCTCCTACAATGAGCAGTTCTTC CASSLRRSSYNEQFF
TRBJ2-5 TRBD2 many TRBV20-1 TGCAGTGTAAGAGGTGACCGGTCTAGCGGACAAGAGACCCAGTACTTC CSVRGDRSSGQETQYF
TRBJ2-3 . many TRBV7-2 TGTGCCAGCAGCTTATATCGGGGGGCCCGCACAGATACGCAGTATTTT CASSLYRGARTDTQYF
TRBJ2-6 . many TRBV19 TGTGCCAGTAGTAGGGGCTCTGGGGCCAACGTCCTGACTTTC CASSRGSGANVLTF
TRBJ2-7 . many TRBV28 TGTGCCAGCAGTTTATTACTGGGGGACGGCTACGAGCAGTACTTC CASSLLLGDGYEQYF
TRBJ1-1 . many TRBV29-1 TGCAGCGTTGGGGCGAACACTGAAGCTTTCTTT CSVGANTEAFF
TRBJ2-7 . few TRBV6-2/TRBV6-3 TGTGCCAGCAGTTACCCGGCCATGGAACAGGATGCCTACGAGCAGTACTTC CASSYPAMEQDAYEQYF
TRBJ2-5 TRBD1 few TRBV11-2 TGTGCCAGCAGCCGAGGGACAGTGAAAGAGACCCAGTACTTC CASSRGTVKETQYF
TRBJ1-2 . many TRBV28 TGTGCCACCTCGAGGGATGGCTACACCTTC CATSRDGYTF
TRBJ2-3 . many TRBV7-2 TGTGCCAGCAGCCGTCTTAGGGGGGCTCTCGATACGCAGTATTTT CASSRLRGALDTQYF
TRBJ1-6 . many TRBV7-3 TGTGCCAGCAGCCGGGAAGGAGGCCTGATTAATTCACCCCTCCACTTT CASSREGGLINSPLHF
TRBJ2-7 . many TRBV28 TGTGCCAGGAGCTCCTACGAGCAGTACTTC CARSSYEQYF
TRBJ1-2 TRBD1 many TRBV30 TGTGCCTGGAGAGTGGGACAGAGCTATGGCTACACCTTC CAWRVGQSYGYTF
TRBJ1-2 TRBD1 . TRBV18 TGTGCCAGCTCACCGCCTGGGACAGGGACTAACTATGGCTACACCTTC CASSPPGTGTNYGYTF
TRBJ1-4 TRBD1 many TRBV9 TGTGCCAGCAGCGGTAGACAGGGCGAAAAACTGTTTTTT CASSGRQGEKLFF
TRBJ2-1 . few TRBV6-5 TGTGCCAGCAGCCAACGGGGCACGGCTCATGAGCAGTTCTTC CASSQRGTAHEQFF
TRBJ2-7 . many TRBV7-8 TGTGCCAGCAGCCCTAGAAGGGACGGGACCTACGAGCAGTACTTC CASSPRRDGTYEQYF
TRBJ2-7 . many TRBV30 TGTGCCTGGAGTGTTGGCAGGTACGAGCAGTACTTC CAWSVGRYEQYF
TRBJ1-6 . many TRBV15 TGTGCCACCAGCAGAGCGCGGGGGGATTCACCCCTCCACTTT CATSRARGDSPLHF
TRBJ1-3 . many TRBV18 TGTGCCAGCTCACCATGGCAGTCCTCTGGAAACACCATATATTTT CASSPWQSSGNTIYF
TRBJ1-5 TRBD1 many TRBV29-1 TGCAGCGTCCGGGACAGGGGGAGTCGGCCCCAGCATTTT CSVRDRGSRPQHF
TRBJ1-2 TRBD1 many TRBV7-3 TGTGCCAGCAGCGCCACTCGCGTGGCAGGGGGCGGAGAAGGCTATGGCTACACCTTC CASSATRVAGGGEGYGYTF
TRBJ1-1 . . TRBV11-3 TGTGCCAGCAGCCGATCCAACGGGGGGACAGAAGCTTTCTTT CASSRSNGGTEAFF